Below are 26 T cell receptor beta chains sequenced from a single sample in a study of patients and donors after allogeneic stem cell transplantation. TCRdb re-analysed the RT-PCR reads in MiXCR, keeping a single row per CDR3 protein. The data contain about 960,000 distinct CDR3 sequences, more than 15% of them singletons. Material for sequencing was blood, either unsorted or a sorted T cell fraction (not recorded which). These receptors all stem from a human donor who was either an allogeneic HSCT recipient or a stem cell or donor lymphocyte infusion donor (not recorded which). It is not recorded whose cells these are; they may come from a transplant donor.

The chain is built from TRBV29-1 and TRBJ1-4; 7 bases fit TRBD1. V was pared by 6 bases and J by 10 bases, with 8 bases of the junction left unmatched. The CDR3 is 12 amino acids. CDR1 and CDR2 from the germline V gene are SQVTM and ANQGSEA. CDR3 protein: CSVGGGAGKLFF. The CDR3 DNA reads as TGCAGCGTGGGAGGGGGCGCCGGAAAACTGTTTTTT. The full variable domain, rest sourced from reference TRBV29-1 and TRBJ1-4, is SAVISQKPSRDICQRGTSLTIQCQVDSQVTMMFWYRQQPGQSLTLIATANQGSEATYESGFVIDKFPISRPNLTFSTLTVSNMSPEDSSIYLCSVGGGAGKLFFGSGTQLSVL.

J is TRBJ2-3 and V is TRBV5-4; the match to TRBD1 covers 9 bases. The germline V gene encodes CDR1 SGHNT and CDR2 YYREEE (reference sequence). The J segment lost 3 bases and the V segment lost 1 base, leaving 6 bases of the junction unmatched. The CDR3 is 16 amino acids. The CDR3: CASSLYRGQLTDTQYF. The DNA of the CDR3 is TGTGCCAGCAGCTTGTACAGGGGGCAATTAACAGATACGCAGTATTTT. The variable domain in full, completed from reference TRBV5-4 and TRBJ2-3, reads ETGVTQSPTHLIKTRGQQVTLRCSSQSGHNTVSWYQQALGQGPQFIFQYYREEENGRGNFPPRFSGLQFPNYSSELNVNALELDDSALYLCASSLYRGQLTDTQYFGPGTRLTVL.

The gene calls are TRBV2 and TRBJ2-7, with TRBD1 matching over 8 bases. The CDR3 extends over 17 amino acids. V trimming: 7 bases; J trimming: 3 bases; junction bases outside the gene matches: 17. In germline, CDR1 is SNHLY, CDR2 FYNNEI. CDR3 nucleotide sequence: TGTGCCAGCAAGCGTGCAGGGGGCGAGAGTCCATACTACGAGCAGTACTTC. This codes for CASKRAGGESPYYEQYF.

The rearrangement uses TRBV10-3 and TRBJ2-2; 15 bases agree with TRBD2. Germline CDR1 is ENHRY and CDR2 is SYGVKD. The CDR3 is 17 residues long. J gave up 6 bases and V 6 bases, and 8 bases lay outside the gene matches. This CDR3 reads CAIRTGLAGGAPGELFF. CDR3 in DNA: TGTGCCATCAGAACGGGACTAGCGGGAGGAGCCCCCGGGGAGCTGTTTTTT.

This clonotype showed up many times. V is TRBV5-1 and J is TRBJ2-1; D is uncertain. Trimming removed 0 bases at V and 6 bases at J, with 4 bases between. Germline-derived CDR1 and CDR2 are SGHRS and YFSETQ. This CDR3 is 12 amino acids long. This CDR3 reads CASSLGPNEQFF. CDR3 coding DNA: TGCGCCAGCAGCTTGGGTCCCAATGAGCAGTTCTTC. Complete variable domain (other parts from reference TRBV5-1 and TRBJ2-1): KAGVTQTPRYLIKTRGQQVTLSCSPISGHRSVSWYQQTPGQGLQFLFEYFSETQRNKGNFPGRFSGRQFSNSRSEMNVSTLELGDSALYLCASSLGPNEQFFGPGTRLTVL.

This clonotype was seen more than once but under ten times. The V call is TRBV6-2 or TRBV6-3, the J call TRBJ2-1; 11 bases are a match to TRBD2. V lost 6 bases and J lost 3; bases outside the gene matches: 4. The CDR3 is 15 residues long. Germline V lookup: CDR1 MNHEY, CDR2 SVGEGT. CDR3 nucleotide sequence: TGTGCCAGCAGCCCTAGCGGGGGGATCTACAATGAGCAGTTCTTC. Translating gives CASSPSGGIYNEQFF.

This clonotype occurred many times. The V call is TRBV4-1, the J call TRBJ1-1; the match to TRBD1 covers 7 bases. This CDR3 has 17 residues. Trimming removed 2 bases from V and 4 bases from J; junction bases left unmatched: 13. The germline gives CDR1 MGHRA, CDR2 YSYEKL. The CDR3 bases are TGCGCCAGCAGCCAACCTTCAACGACAGGGAGAATCACTGAAGCTTTCTTT. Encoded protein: CASSQPSTTGRITEAFF.

The CDR3 here is CASSLDTGANVLTF. The CDR3 nucleotides read TGCGCCAGCAGCTTGGACACTGGGGCCAACGTCCTGACTTTC. The gene calls are TRBV5-1 and TRBJ2-6, with unresolved D. Germline V gene sequence: CDR1 SGHRS, CDR2 YFSETQ. V was clipped by 0 bases and J by 2 bases, with 3 bases between them. The CDR3 spans 14 residues.

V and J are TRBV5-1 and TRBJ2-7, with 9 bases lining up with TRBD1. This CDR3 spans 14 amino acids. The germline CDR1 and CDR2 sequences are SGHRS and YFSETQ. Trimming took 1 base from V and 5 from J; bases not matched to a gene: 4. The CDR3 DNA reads TGCGCCAGCAGCTTGTACACAGGGGGCGACGAGCAGTACTTC. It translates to CASSLYTGGDEQYF.

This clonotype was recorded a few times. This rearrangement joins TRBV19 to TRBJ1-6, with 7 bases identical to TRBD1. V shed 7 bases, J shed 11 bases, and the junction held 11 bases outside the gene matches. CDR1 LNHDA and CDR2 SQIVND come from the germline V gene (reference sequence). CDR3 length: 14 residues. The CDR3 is CASTPQGEYPPLHF. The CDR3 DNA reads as TGTGCCAGTACCCCCCAGGGGGAGTATCCACCCCTCCACTTT.

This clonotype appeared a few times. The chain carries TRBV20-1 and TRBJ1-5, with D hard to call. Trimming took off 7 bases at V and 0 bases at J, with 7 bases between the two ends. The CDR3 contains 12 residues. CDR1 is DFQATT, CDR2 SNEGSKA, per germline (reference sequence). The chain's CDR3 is CSGEHSNQPQHF. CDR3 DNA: TGCAGTGGCGAGCATAGCAATCAGCCCCAGCATTTT.

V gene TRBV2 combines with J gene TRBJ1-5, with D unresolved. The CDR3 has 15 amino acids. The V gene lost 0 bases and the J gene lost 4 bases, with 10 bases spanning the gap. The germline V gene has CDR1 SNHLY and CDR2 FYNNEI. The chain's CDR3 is CASSEAGRTNQPQHF. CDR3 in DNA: TGTGCCAGCAGTGAAGCTGGGCGTACAAATCAGCCCCAGCATTTT. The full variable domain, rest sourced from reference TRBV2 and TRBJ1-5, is EPEVTQTPSHQVTQMGQEVILRCVPISNHLYFYWYRQILGQKVEFLVSFYNNEISEKSEIFDDQFSVERPDGSNFTLKIRSTKLEDSAMYFCASSEAGRTNQPQHFGDGTRLSIL.

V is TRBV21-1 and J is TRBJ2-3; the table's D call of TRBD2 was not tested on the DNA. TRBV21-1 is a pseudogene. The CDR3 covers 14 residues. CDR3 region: CASSKRLAGDTQYF. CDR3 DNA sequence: TGTGCCAGCAGCAAACGCCTAGCGGGGGATACGCAGTATTTT.

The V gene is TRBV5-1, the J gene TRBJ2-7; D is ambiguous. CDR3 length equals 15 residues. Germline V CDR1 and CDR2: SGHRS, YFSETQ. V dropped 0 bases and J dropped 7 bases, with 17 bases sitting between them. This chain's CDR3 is CASSLEDRPLAEQYF. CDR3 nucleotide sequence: TGCGCCAGCAGCTTGGAGGATAGGCCCCTGGCGGAGCAGTACTTC.

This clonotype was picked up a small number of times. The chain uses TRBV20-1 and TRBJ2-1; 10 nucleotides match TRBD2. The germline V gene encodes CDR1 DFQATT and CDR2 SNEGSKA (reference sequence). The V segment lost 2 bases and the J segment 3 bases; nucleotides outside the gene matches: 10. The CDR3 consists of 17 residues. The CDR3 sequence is CSARSPASGSGYNEQFF. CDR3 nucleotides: TGCAGTGCTAGATCTCCGGCTAGCGGGAGTGGCTACAATGAGCAGTTCTTC.

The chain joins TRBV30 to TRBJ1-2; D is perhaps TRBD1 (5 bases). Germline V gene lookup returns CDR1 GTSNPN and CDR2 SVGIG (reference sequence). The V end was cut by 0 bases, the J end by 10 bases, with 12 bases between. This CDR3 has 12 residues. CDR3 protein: CAWSVYGRDYTF. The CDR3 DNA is TGTGCCTGGAGTGTATATGGCAGGGACTACACCTTC.

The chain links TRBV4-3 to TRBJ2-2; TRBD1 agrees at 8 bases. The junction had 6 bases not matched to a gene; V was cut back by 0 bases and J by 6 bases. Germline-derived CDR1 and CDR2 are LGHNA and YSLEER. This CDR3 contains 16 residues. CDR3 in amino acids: CASSQEGAGGSGELFF. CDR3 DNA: TGCGCCAGCAGCCAAGAGGGGGCAGGGGGCTCCGGGGAGCTGTTTTTT.

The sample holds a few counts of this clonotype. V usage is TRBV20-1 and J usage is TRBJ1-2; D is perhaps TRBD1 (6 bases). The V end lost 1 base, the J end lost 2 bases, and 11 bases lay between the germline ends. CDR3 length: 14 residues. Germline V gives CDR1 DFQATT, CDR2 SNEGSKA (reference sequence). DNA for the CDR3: TGCAGTGCTAGAGTAGGGGGTCGAAACTATGGCTACACCTTC. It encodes CSARVGGRNYGYTF.

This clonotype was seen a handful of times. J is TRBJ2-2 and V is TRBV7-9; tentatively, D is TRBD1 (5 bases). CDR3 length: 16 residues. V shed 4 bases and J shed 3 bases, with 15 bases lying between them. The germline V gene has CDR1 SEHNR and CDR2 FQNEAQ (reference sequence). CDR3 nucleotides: TGTGCCAGCAGCTCTCGACAGATCGGCGACACCGGGGAGCTGTTTTTT. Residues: CASSSRQIGDTGELFF. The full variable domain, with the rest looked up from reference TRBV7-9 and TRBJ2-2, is DTGVSQNPRHKITKRGQNVTFRCDPISEHNRLYWYRQTLGQGPEFLTYFQNEAQLEKSRLLSDRFSAERPKGSFSTLEIQRTEQGDSAMYLCASSSRQIGDTGELFFGEGSRLTVL.

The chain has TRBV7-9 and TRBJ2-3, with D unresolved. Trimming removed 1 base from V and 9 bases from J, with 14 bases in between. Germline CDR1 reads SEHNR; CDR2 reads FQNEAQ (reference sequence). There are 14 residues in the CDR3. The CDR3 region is CASSLVGSSGTQYF. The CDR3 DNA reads TGTGCCAGCAGCTTAGTAGGTAGTAGTGGAACGCAGTATTTT. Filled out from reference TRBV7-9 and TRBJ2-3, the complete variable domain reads DTGVSQNPRHKITKRGQNVTFRCDPISEHNRLYWYRQTLGQGPEFLTYFQNEAQLEKSRLLSDRFSAERPKGSFSTLEIQRTEQGDSAMYLCASSLVGSSGTQYFGPGTRLTVL.

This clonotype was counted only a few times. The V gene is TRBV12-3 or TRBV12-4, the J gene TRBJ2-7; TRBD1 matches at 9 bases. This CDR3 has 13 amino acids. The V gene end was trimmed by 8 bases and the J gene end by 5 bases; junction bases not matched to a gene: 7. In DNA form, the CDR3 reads TGTGCCAGCCGCCGGGACAGGGCCCACGAGCAGTACTTC. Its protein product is CASRRDRAHEQYF.

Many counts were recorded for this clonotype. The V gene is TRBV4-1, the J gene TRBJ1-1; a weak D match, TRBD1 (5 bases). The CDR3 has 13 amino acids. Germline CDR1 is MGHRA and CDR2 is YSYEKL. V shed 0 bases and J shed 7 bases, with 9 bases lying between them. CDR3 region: CASSQEGGIEAFF. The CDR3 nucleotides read TGCGCCAGCAGCCAAGAGGGGGGGATTGAAGCTTTCTTT.

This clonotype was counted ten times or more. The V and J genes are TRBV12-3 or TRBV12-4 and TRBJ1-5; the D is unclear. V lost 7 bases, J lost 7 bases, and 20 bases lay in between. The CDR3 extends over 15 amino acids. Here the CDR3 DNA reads TGTGCCAGCACCGAGGGAGGCAGCTCCTACCAGCCCCAGCATTTT. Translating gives CASTEGGSSYQPQHF.

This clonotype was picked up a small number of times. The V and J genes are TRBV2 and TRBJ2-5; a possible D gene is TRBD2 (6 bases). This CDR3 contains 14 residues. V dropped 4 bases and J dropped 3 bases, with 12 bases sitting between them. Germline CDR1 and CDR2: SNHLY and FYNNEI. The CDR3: CASSVVRGKETQYF. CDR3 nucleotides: TGTGCCAGCAGTGTAGTTCGGGGGAAAGAGACCCAGTACTTC. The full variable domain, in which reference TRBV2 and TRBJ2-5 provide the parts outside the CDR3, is EPEVTQTPSHQVTQMGQEVILRCVPISNHLYFYWYRQILGQKVEFLVSFYNNEISEKSEIFDDQFSVERPDGSNFTLKIRSTKLEDSAMYFCASSVVRGKETQYFGPGTRLLVL.

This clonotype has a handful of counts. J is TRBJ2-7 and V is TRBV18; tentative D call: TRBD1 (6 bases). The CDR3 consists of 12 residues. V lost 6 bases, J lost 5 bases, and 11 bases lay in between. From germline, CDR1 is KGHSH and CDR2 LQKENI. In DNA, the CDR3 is TGTGCCAGCTCCCGCGACAGGAACGAGCAGTACTTC. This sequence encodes CASSRDRNEQYF.

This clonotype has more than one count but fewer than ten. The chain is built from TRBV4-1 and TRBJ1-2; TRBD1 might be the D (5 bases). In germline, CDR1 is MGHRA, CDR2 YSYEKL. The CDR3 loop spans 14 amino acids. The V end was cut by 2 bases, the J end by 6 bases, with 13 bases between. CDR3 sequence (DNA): TGCGCCAGCAGCCAACTCGGAACGGGGGATGGCTACACCTTC. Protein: CASSQLGTGDGYTF.